A selection of T cell receptor beta chains follows, all from one sample in a study of T cell responses to AZD1222 COVID-19 vaccine. The assay was immunoSEQ multiplex PCR, and TCRdb's table has in-frame clones only and misses some. The data show 150,000 to 200,000 clones, with 90% to 95% seen just once and about 9.2% held by the top ten. The specimen was peripheral blood, collected on day 0 of AZD1222 vaccination. The receptor source for this set is an adult in good health. Each CDR3 is given without its conserved first and last residue.

v_call,cdr3_aa
TRBV12-3/TRBV12-4,ASSLGRGGYT
TRBV7-3,ASSLRGRASYNEQF
TRBV5-1,ASRYGLAGADTQY
TRBV2,ASLREAKNIQY
TRBV2,ASRYGSISSYEQY
TRBV14,ASSQTYEQY
TRBV12-3/TRBV12-4,ASTSRRDEAF
TRBV24-1,ATSDRDRSSYNEQF
TRBV29-1,SVEGTLGEQY
TRBV15,ATSRDPGRTEAF
TRBV6-2/TRBV6-3,ASSYMAGVRETQY
TRBV3-1/TRBV3-2,ASRSSLGIYEQY
TRBV6-2/TRBV6-3,ASSQRYYEQY
TRBV11-2,ASSSLRGKGEAF
TRBV6-2/TRBV6-3,ASSSDRINYGYT
TRBV28,ASSEQGADTEAF
TRBV30,AWSPPRGAPNTEAF
TRBV11-2,ASSLLRSITGQETQY
TRBV5-1,ASRGFPGQGLGNSPLH
TRBV9,ASSRGIQPQH
TRBV4-2,ASQRTNYGYT
TRBV9,ASSADWGTNEKLF
TRBV7-3,ASSLYGGGSSYEQY
TRBV20-1,SASERAGVVYNEQF
TRBV19,ASSLQGAGGNEQF
TRBV14,ASSPLAGDGYNEQF
TRBV5-1,ASSLRQGTEAF
TRBV27,ASSLGPLPTGGRSPLH
TRBV11-3,ASSPTREGEQF
TRBV28,ASSLGVGQGTLPY
TRBV4-1,ASSQDGRDQPQH
TRBV27,ASSLGYEQY
TRBV3-1/TRBV3-2,ASSQVLAGAREQF
TRBV5-1,ASSSDPNSPLH
TRBV10-3,AIGGLAGDEQF
TRBV29-1,SALATGNYGYT
TRBV6-1,ASSEYPGGLNEKLF
TRBV28,ASSPEGQGANTQY
TRBV3-1/TRBV3-2,ASSQRWSGRVGTGELF
TRBV7-9,ASSPGGVNQPQH
TRBV7-9,ASSLGGEAYNEQF
TRBV24-1,ATSDPGQGAYNEQF
TRBV28,ASSTGDRDMNTEAF
TRBV6-5,ASSYGSGGGETQY
TRBV6-5,ASSRLYEQY
TRBV7-9,ASSSSGGQRSNQPQH
TRBV11-2,ASSLRDNEQF
TRBV28,ASSLCPSGTVCSSPLH
TRBV19,ASIGGFDDEQF
TRBV10-1,ARDADRAEQF
TRBV6-6,ASSSGGSYNSPLH
TRBV7-3,ASSKRPGTTEAF
TRBV7-7,ASSSAGSYEQY
TRBV2,ASSPTGQGEF
TRBV11-3,ASSPHGGEQY